These 14 T cell receptor beta chains were all obtained from the same sample, sequenced in a study of regulatory T cells in long-lasting Graves disease. Library construction for TCR beta used iRepertoire HTBI primers and Arm-PCR of CDR3 regions. TCRdb used MiXCR to reprocess the multiplex PCR reads, holding one entry per CDR3 protein. The table shows 530,000 or so distinct CDR3 sequences, with approximately 16% occurring only once. Regarding time point: newly diagnosed GD, antithyroid drugs for less than 3 months. RNA from PBMCs was the source of the TCR library. These sequences were also reported in another study, on T cells in Graves' hyperthyroidism and ophthalmopathy.

This material consisted of peripheral blood mononuclear cells (PBMCs), taken at new diagnosis, from a patient treated with antithyroid drugs. The source is a man between 18 and 35 years old with Graves disease.

This clonotype was counted a few times. The chain employs TRBV5-1 and TRBJ2-3, with TRBD1 matching 9 bases. Germline values: CDR1 SGHRS, CDR2 YFSETQ. Trimming at V came to 0 bases and at J to 6 bases, leaving 5 bases not matched to a gene. CDR3 length equals 15 residues. In DNA, the CDR3 is TGCGCCAGCAGCTTGGATTCGACAGGGGGGGATACGCAGTATTTT. Protein: CASSLDSTGGDTQYF.

This clonotype has a count of ten or more. The chain is built from TRBV7-8 and TRBJ2-3; D could derive from TRBD1 or TRBD2 (5 bases each). This CDR3 has 16 amino acids. CDR1 is SGHVS and CDR2 is FQNEAQ in the germline V gene. The V and J ends lost 3 bases and 0 bases respectively, with 13 bases between them. The CDR3 here is CASSFKRGTSTDTQYF. The DNA for the CDR3 is TGTGCCAGCAGCTTCAAGAGAGGGACCAGCACAGATACGCAGTATTTT.

Many counts were recorded for this clonotype. In DNA, the CDR3 is TGTGCCAGCAGTTTCCAGACCGAGTCGAACCTCCACTTT. Translating it yields CASSFQTESNLHF. The gene calls are TRBV28 and TRBJ1-6; the D is unclear. CDR1 and CDR2 (germline): MDHEN, SYDVKM. The CDR3 has 13 amino acids. V gave up 3 bases and J gave up 15 bases, with 15 bases separating them.

A word on this clonotype: A far more abundant clone sits one base away, making this likely a read error. The gene calls are TRBV11-2 and TRBJ2-7; 8 nucleotides line up with TRBD1. Trimming took 5 bases from V and 7 from J; bases not matched to a gene: 10. The CDR3 extends over 14 amino acids. Looked up from germline, CDR1 is SGHAT and CDR2 is FQNNGV. For the CDR3, the DNA is TGTGCCAGCAGCCAAGGGACAGGAGGGAATGAGCAGTACTTC. This codes for CASSQGTGGNEQYF.

The chain employs TRBV7-8 and TRBJ1-2, with D tentatively TRBD1 (6 bases). Germline V gene lookup returns CDR1 SGHVS and CDR2 FQNEAQ. The CDR3 consists of 17 residues. V lost 5 bases to trimming and J lost 0 bases, with 19 bases between them. DNA for the CDR3: TGTGCCAGCAGCCCCGACAGGACCCGAGTAGCTAACTATGGCTACACCTTC. It is translated as CASSPDRTRVANYGYTF.

This clonotype was detected many times. V gene TRBV12-3 or TRBV12-4 combines with J gene TRBJ2-3; D is unclear. V was clipped by 1 base and J by 3 bases, with 11 bases between them. The CDR3 is made up of 15 amino acids. The CDR3 spells CASSLGGSGTDTQYF. The CDR3 region has the DNA TGTGCCAGCAGTTTAGGGGGAAGTGGGACAGATACGCAGTATTTT.

In this sample, this clonotype is medium-sized (0.01 to 0.1%). The chain carries TRBV12-3 or TRBV12-4 and TRBJ1-1; 7 bases are shared with TRBD1. The CDR3 runs 16 residues. V lost 3 bases to trimming and J lost 6 bases; unmatched junction nucleotides: 13. DNA of the CDR3: TGTGCCAGCAGTTTCACAGGGGATCGAGGGAGCGCTGAAGCTTTCTTT. It translates to CASSFTGDRGSAEAFF.

The V and J genes are TRBV3-1 and TRBJ1-3, with D tentatively TRBD1 (5 bases). Germline CDR1 and CDR2: LGHDT and YNNKEL (reference sequence). Trimming stripped 3 bases from V and 0 bases from J, with 12 bases between. The CDR3 totals 16 residues. CDR3 amino acids: CASSQRGGNSGNTIYF. The CDR3 region has the DNA TGTGCCAGCAGCCAGCGGGGGGGAAACTCTGGAAACACCATATATTTT.

The table lists this clonotype with many counts. This sequence joins TRBV11-2 and TRBJ2-1; the match to TRBD2 covers 8 bases. CDR3 length: 15 residues. Germline V CDR1 and CDR2: SGHAT, FQNNGV. The ends lost 5 bases at V and 6 bases at J; junction bases unmatched: 9. CDR3 loop: CASSLGLAPGNEQFF. In nucleotides, the CDR3 is TGTGCCAGCAGCCTAGGACTAGCCCCAGGCAATGAGCAGTTCTTC.

This clonotype appeared many times. V usage is TRBV11-2 and J usage is TRBJ2-7, with TRBD2 matching over 7 bases. V lost 5 bases, J lost 0 bases, and 10 bases stayed unmatched. The CDR3 is 16 residues long. The germline gives CDR1 SGHAT, CDR2 FQNNGV. For the CDR3, the DNA is TGTGCCAGCAGCACCCCGGAGCGGGACTACTCCTACGAGCAGTACTTC. Translation: CASSTPERDYSYEQYF.

This clonotype was found many times. The chain recombines TRBV28 with TRBJ2-7; D is uncertain. CDR3 length equals 15 residues. CDR1 is MDHEN, CDR2 SYDVKM, per germline. Between the trimmed V and J ends, which lost 4 bases and 1 base, there was a span of 14 bases. This CDR3 is CASSSRAAASYEQYF. For the CDR3, the DNA is TGTGCCAGCAGTTCCCGGGCGGCAGCTTCCTACGAGCAGTACTTC.

This clonotype has a handful of counts. The chain employs TRBV5-6 and TRBJ2-7; a possible D gene is TRBD1 (6 bases). Germline CDR1 is SGHDT and CDR2 is YYEEEE. The CDR3 has 15 residues. Between the trimmed V and J ends, which lost 1 base and 3 bases, there was a span of 14 bases. CDR3 residues: CASSLLDSLFYEQYF. CDR3 DNA sequence: TGTGCCAGCAGCTTGTTGGACAGCCTTTTCTACGAGCAGTACTTC. The variable domain in full, with the rest retrieved from reference TRBV5-6 and TRBJ2-7, is DAGVTQSPTHLIKTRGQQVTLRCSPKSGHDTVSWYQQALGQGPQFIFQYYEEEERQRGNFPDRFSGHQFPNYSSELNVNALLLGDSALYLCASSLLDSLFYEQYFGPGTRLTVT.

The sample holds a few counts of this clonotype. The gene calls are TRBV7-9 and TRBJ1-4; possible D gene TRBD1, 5 bases. Trimming left V 0 bases short and J 7 bases short, with 6 bases between. The CDR3 runs to 13 residues. CDR1 is SEHNR and CDR2 is FQNEAQ in the germline V gene (reference sequence). The CDR3 loop is CASSLATAEKLFF. For the CDR3, the DNA is TGTGCCAGCAGCTTAGCGACAGCTGAAAAACTGTTTTTT.

This clonotype was observed a few times. The chain is built from TRBV10-2 and TRBJ1-5; D unresolved. The CDR3 length is 16 residues. V lost 2 bases and J lost 0, with 11 bases in between. CDR1 and CDR2 from the germline V gene are WSHSY and SAAADI. The CDR3 nucleotides are TGCGCCAGCAGTGAGGAGGGAACTTATAGCAATCAGCCCCAGCATTTT. Its translation is CASSEEGTYSNQPQHF.